Listed here are 22 T cell receptor beta chains from one sample, sequenced in a study of blood T cell repertoires in COVID-19. The repertoire was sequenced with immunoSEQ multiplex PCR; TCRdb's copy has only in-frame clones and lacks some. In the table there are over 300,000 clones, roughly 82% of which are singletons. Source material: peripheral blood. The receptors were sampled from a woman aged 45 to 65 with acute or convalescent COVID-19.

V gene TRBV3-1 (or the pseudogene TRBV3-2) combines with J gene TRBJ1-1; D unclear. Germline CDR1 is LGHDT and CDR2 is YNNKEL (reference sequence). The germline V and J ends were trimmed by 0 bases and 0 bases, with 11 bases remaining between them. The CDR3 extends over 16 amino acids. The CDR3 loop is CASSQDSGALNTEAFF. DNA of the CDR3: TGTGCCAGCAGCCAAGACAGCGGCGCACTGAACACTGAAGCTTTCTTT.

The rearrangement joins TRBV28 to TRBJ2-7; D ambiguous. Germline CDR1 and CDR2: MDHEN and SYDVKM. The CDR3 spans 14 residues. V lost 8 bases, J lost 0 bases, and 14 bases lay in between. The CDR3 DNA follows: TGTGCCAGCGGTCTATCGCTGAGCTCCTACGAGCAGTACTTC. Amino acids: CASGLSLSSYEQYF.

The chain uses TRBV5-3 and TRBJ2-7, with 7 nucleotides matching TRBD1. TRBV5-3 is reported as an ORF; its role is uncertain. This CDR3 is built from 16 residues. Trimming removed 6 bases from V and 0 bases from J; junction bases left unmatched: 12. The chain's CDR3 is CARIYGTGQPSYEQYF. The CDR3 nucleotides are TGTGCCAGAATCTACGGCACGGGACAGCCCTCCTACGAGCAGTACTTC.

This clone was seen only once. The J gene is TRBJ2-2, the V gene TRBV30, with D tentatively TRBD1 (5 bases). Germline V gene lookup returns CDR1 GTSNPN and CDR2 SVGIG (reference sequence). The CDR3 extends over 13 amino acids. Trimming left V 4 bases short and J 7 bases short, with 13 bases between. CDR3: CAWKGLWGGELFF. For the CDR3, the DNA is TGTGCCTGGAAGGGGCTGTGGGGCGGGGAGCTGTTTTTT.

The chain couples TRBV5-5 to TRBJ2-1; no firm D call. The CDR3 runs to 11 residues. V was trimmed by 4 bases and J by 10 bases, leaving 9 bases between them. Germline V CDR1 and CDR2: SGHKS, YYEKEE (reference sequence). The CDR3 bases are TGTGCCAGCAGCCTAACGTTGGAGCAGTTCTTC. It specifies CASSLTLEQFF.

This sequence joins TRBV28 and TRBJ2-2; 9 bases map to TRBD1. The CDR3 has 14 residues. CDR1 is MDHEN and CDR2 is SYDVKM in the germline V gene. The trim removed 9 bases at V and 5 bases at J, leaving 7 bases unmatched. The CDR3 DNA reads as TGTGCCAGTGAACAGGGGGCGTGGACCGGGGAGCTGTTTTTT. Encoded protein: CASEQGAWTGELFF.

This chain uses TRBV12-3 or TRBV12-4 with TRBJ1-2; perhaps TRBD1 as D (5 bases). The V end lost 3 bases, the J end lost 6 bases, and 11 bases lay between the germline ends. The length of the CDR3 is 13 residues. CDR3 sequence reads: CASSFDSNDGYTF. The CDR3 DNA follows: TGTGCCAGCAGTTTTGACAGCAACGATGGCTACACCTTC.

About this clone: Distinct nucleotide sequences in the sample also encode this CDR3. This chain uses TRBV6-4 with TRBJ2-1; D unclear. Germline CDR1 is MRHNA and CDR2 is SNTAGT. The CDR3 is made up of 13 amino acids. The V and J ends lost 4 bases and 0 bases respectively, with 4 bases between them. The CDR3 here is CASSAGSYNEQFF. CDR3 coding DNA: TGTGCCAGCAGTGCGGGCTCCTACAATGAGCAGTTCTTC.

The chain links TRBV29-1 to TRBJ2-5; the match to TRBD2 covers 7 bases. Germline assignment: CDR1 SQVTM and CDR2 ANQGSEA. This CDR3 is built from 15 residues. V lost 4 bases and J lost 5; bases outside the gene matches: 13. The CDR3 coding sequence is TGCAGCGTTGGGGGAGACCAGACTAGCTGGGAGACCCAGTACTTC. This codes for CSVGGDQTSWETQYF.

This clone has only a few counts. Here the CDR3 reads CASRSGSTNEKLFF. CDR3 DNA sequence: TGTGCCAGCAGGTCAGGGTCGACTAATGAAAAACTGTTTTTT. V is TRBV28 and J is TRBJ1-4; TRBD1 is a possible D gene (5 bases). From germline, CDR1 is MDHEN and CDR2 SYDVKM. Trimming left V 6 bases short and J 2 bases short, with 10 bases between. The CDR3 has 14 residues.

The genes are TRBV28 and TRBJ1-5; D may be TRBD1 (5 bases). The germline V and J ends were trimmed by 6 bases and 5 bases, with 14 bases remaining between them. The CDR3 extends over 14 amino acids. Germline V CDR1 and CDR2: MDHEN, SYDVKM. CDR3 residues: CASRWFREDQPQHF. The CDR3 DNA reads TGTGCCAGCAGGTGGTTCAGGGAGGATCAGCCCCAGCATTTT.

The chain combines TRBV5-1 with TRBJ2-3; weak D call: TRBD2 (6 bases). This CDR3 is built from 14 residues. Germline CDR1 and CDR2: SGHRS and YFSETQ. Deletions cut 5 bases from V and 4 bases from J, with 14 bases between. The CDR3 nucleotides are TGCGCCAGCAGGGGTGGGGGAGGCGCAGATACGCAGTATTTT. This translates into CASRGGGGADTQYF.

Turning to this clone: A much bigger clone sits one base away, suggesting this may be a read error. V gene TRBV9 combines with J gene TRBJ1-1; D gene unclear. V lost 2 bases and J lost 1, with 6 bases in between. This CDR3 is 13 amino acids long. Germline V gives CDR1 SGDLS, CDR2 YYNGEE. The CDR3 DNA sequence: TGTGCCAGCAGCGTGGAGGGGAACACTGAAGCTTTCTTT. The encoded protein is CASSVEGNTEAFF.

This clone has a single count. The chain carries TRBV14 and TRBJ2-1, with TRBD2 as a possible D gene (6 bases). There are 16 residues in the CDR3. The V gene lost 4 bases and the J gene lost 3 bases, with 16 bases spanning the gap. Per germline, CDR1 SGHDN and CDR2 FVKESK. The CDR3 region is CASSPHRGGDYNEQFF. DNA for the CDR3: TGTGCCAGCAGCCCCCACAGAGGCGGGGACTACAATGAGCAGTTCTTC. Supplemented by reference TRBV14 and TRBJ2-1, the full variable domain reads EAGVTQFPSHSVIEKGQTVTLRCDPISGHDNLYWYRRVMGKEIKFLLHFVKESKQDESGMPNNRFLAERTGGTYSTLKVQPAELEDSGVYFCASSPHRGGDYNEQFFGPGTRLTVL.

V gene TRBV5-1 combines with J gene TRBJ2-1, with a tentative D call TRBD2 (6 bases). The length of the CDR3 is 15 residues. V lost 6 bases and J 4 bases, leaving 17 bases between the germline ends. The germline V gene encodes CDR1 SGHRS and CDR2 YFSETQ. CDR3 amino acids: CASTLTVAAYNEQFF. In DNA form, the CDR3 reads TGCGCCAGCACCCTTACGGTAGCGGCATACAATGAGCAGTTCTTC.

DNA of the CDR3: TGTGCCAGCCTTAGGGGGCGGAACTACGAGCAGTACTTC. It is translated as CASLRGRNYEQYF. The chain is built from TRBV28 and TRBJ2-7; the match to TRBD1 covers 7 bases. Losses at the gene ends were 8 bases for V and 3 bases for J; bases not matched to a gene: 7. This CDR3 is 13 amino acids long. CDR1 and CDR2 from the germline V gene are MDHEN and SYDVKM.

The chain has TRBV19 and TRBJ2-5; 9 bases are a match to TRBD1. With V trimmed by 9 bases and J by 5 bases, 1 base remained unmatched. This CDR3 contains 11 residues. Germline CDR1 and CDR2: LNHDA and SQIVND (reference sequence). CDR3 sequence reads: CASGQGETQYF. CDR3 DNA sequence: TGTGCCAGCGGACAGGGGGAGACCCAGTACTTC.

This sequence joins TRBV9 and TRBJ2-7; the D gene is possibly TRBD2 (6 bases). Germline loops: CDR1 SGDLS, CDR2 YYNGEE. V dropped 1 base and J dropped 5 bases, with 25 bases sitting between them. The CDR3 covers 18 residues. Written as DNA, the CDR3 is TGTGCCAGCAGCGTACAATCAGCTACCCGCGGGACGGAACACGAGCAGTACTTC. Encoded protein: CASSVQSATRGTEHEQYF.

This chain uses TRBV19 with TRBJ1-2; 10 positions match TRBD1. CDR3 length: 16 residues. Germline trimming cut 7 bases from V and 6 bases from J; bases unmatched to any gene: 14. Germline V lookup: CDR1 LNHDA, CDR2 SQIVND (reference sequence). The CDR3 DNA sequence: TGTGCCAGTAATAAGATGACAGGGGGCGGCGTAGATGGCTACACCTTC. Its translation is CASNKMTGGGVDGYTF. The full variable domain, its missing parts supplied by reference TRBV19 and TRBJ1-2, is DGGITQSPKYLFRKEGQNVTLSCEQNLNHDAMYWYRQDPGQGLRLIYYSQIVNDFQKGDIAEGYSVSREKKESFPLTVTSAQKNPTAFYLCASNKMTGGGVDGYTFGSGTRLTVV.

This chain joins TRBV5-4 and TRBJ1-6; no firm D call. This CDR3 is built from 15 residues. CDR1 is SGHNT and CDR2 is YYREEE in the germline V gene (reference sequence). Trimming shortened V by 1 base and J by 1 base, and 6 bases separated the two germline ends. The CDR3 region is CASSLRGSYNSPLHF. The CDR3 coding sequence is TGTGCCAGCAGCTTGCGGGGTTCCTATAATTCACCCCTCCACTTT.

This sequence joins TRBV18 and TRBJ2-7; 7 nucleotides line up with TRBD1. Germline V CDR1 and CDR2: KGHSH, LQKENI. V lost 5 bases and J lost 4; bases outside the gene matches: 5. The CDR3 totals 13 residues. CDR3 residues: CASSSGRGYEQYF. In DNA, the CDR3 is TGTGCCAGCTCATCCGGCAGGGGGTACGAGCAGTACTTC.

V is TRBV29-1 and J is TRBJ1-1, with a possible D match to TRBD1 (5 bases). Germline CDR1 and CDR2: SQVTM and ANQGSEA. The CDR3 runs 13 residues. V was pared by 3 bases and J by 0 bases, with 8 bases between. CDR3 amino acids: CSVDDSLNTEAFF. The DNA of the CDR3 is TGCAGCGTTGACGACAGCTTGAACACTGAAGCTTTCTTT.